This T cell receptor beta chain is drawn from a study of blood T cell repertoires in COVID-19 (dated by TCRdb to between 2020 and 2021). At the level of the whole study: Samples covering the acute and convalescent phases of COVID-19 were provided by collaborators in the United States, Italy and Spain. The prospective study material was composed of cDNA or gDNA derived from T cells, B-cell-depleted T cells, or PBMCs. Subjects who had been exposed to COVID-19, were actively infected with it, or had recovered from it provided the deeply sampled blood TCRbeta repertoires that made up the dataset. The repertoires were released in a freely available public database meant as a resource for research on the immune response to SARS-CoV-2. Samples came from the ongoing ImmuneRACE study (first 160 participants) plus 1,254 subjects from 6 global collaborators. A de-identified subject ID, COVID-19 status, age in years and sex were almost always included in the sample metadata. Where available, HLA class I and class II types were obtained from metadata supplied by the sample provider rather than from assay-based typing. What the authors observed across the whole study: How much clinical and demographic metadata was included differed by source and by participant, and the metadata was provided uncurated.

Taken from cysteine to phenylalanine, the CDR3 has 15 residues. Only the CDR3 region is kept as DNA, spanning 45 bases read in frame from base 1. CDR1 and CDR2 (LNHDA, SQIVND) derive from the germline V gene (reference sequence). The junction shows trimming of 5 bases on V and 3 bases on J, and the gene matches do not reach 6 bases of it. TCRbeta CDR3 regions were amplified from genomic DNA by means of the immunoSEQ Assay, a bias-controlled multiplex PCR. The paper's data handling went like this. Within the assay, amplification of reference gene primers was used to estimate how many nucleated cells each sample contained. To quantify the absolute abundance of each unique TCRbeta CDR3 rearrangement, sequence reads were collapsed and filtered. For each sample, productive Simpson clonality was calculated as the square root of Simpson's diversity index across productive rearrangements. TCRdb provides this immuneACCESS table in a form limited to in-frame rearrangements. Some clones are lacking; in checked studies, under half of them reflect an unresolved V gene, and why the rest are absent is not known. The V and J calls and the clone size are those of that table, but D and trimming were determined from the DNA. The sample includes fewer than 300,000 clones, with approximately 89% observed a single time. Jointly, the top ten make up roughly 2.3% of the sample.

Note on this clone: Its antigen remains undetermined. Base qualities are missing; no much larger clone stands one base away.

One collaborating source in Seattle enrolled patients during active infection and followed them longitudinally through the course of disease. Collaborating institutions collected whole blood in K2EDTA tubes following their own protocols. For TCRbeta analysis, collaborators shipped samples in one of three forms: frozen whole blood, isolated PBMCs, or DNA extracted from either of those sample types. This clonotype originated in a woman aged 25-40 years with COVID-19, enrolled during active disease. Here the chain combines TRBV19 and TRBJ1-1; TRBD1 lines up with 10 middle nucleotides. Sequencing input: peripheral blood. The CDR3 corresponds to CASSSATGGYTEAFF. The sequenced DNA is TGTGCCAGTAGTTCCGCGACAGGGGGCTACACTGAAGCTTTCTTT.